The sample holds a few counts of the clone carrying this T cell receptor (beta chain). This entry is derived from a study of tumour-infiltrating T cells in Burkitt lymphoma. Study at large: Repertoire clonality predicted overall and progression-free survival.

The CDR3 has 15 amino acids. Germline lookup yields CDR1 SGDLS and CDR2 YYNGEE. V lost 6 bases and J lost 5, with 18 bases in between. The method was immunoSEQ multiplex PCR; TCRdb's version includes in-frame clones alone and lacks a portion of them. There are 4,500 to 6,500 clones in the sample; approximately 10% occur only once, and roughly 2.3% lies in the top ten. Specimen: tumor tissue. The TCR comes from a human donor with diffuse large B-cell lymphoma. The J gene is TRBJ2-1, the V gene TRBV9; no definite D call. Here the CDR3 DNA reads TGTGCCAGCACCCCCGGCAGCACTTTTGACAATGAGCAGTTCTTC. Encoded protein: CASTPGSTFDNEQFF.